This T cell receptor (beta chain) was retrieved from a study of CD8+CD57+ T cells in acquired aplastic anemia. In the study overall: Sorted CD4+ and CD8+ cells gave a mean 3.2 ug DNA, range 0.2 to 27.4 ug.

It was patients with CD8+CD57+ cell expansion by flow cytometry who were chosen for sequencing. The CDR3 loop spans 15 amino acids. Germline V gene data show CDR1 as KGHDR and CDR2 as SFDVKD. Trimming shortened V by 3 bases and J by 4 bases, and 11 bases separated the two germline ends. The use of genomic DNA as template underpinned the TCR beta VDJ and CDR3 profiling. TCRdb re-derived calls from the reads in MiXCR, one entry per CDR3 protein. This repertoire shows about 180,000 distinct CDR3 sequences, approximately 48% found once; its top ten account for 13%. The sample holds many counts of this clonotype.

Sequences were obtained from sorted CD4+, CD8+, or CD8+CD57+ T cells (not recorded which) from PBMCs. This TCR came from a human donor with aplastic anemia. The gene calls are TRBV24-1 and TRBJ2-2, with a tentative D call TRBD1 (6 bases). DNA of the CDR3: TGTGCCACCAGTGATGCAGACAGGCCCACCGGGGAGCTGTTTTTT. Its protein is CATSDADRPTGELFF.